These T cell receptor beta chains were read from a single sample in a study of T cell responses to AZD1222 COVID-19 vaccine. The protocol was immunoSEQ multiplex PCR, while the TCRdb copy is restricted to in-frame clones and leaves out a portion. Here the sample spans about 150,000 clones, approximately 90% being singletons. The source was peripheral blood, collected on day 0 of AZD1222 vaccination. These TCRs come from an adult in good health. The CDR3 runs from the conserved cysteine through the conserved F or W. D genes are given only for firm matches. Size tells how often a clone was seen (once, few, many) or the class of an expanded clone, and some rows leave it out.

V gene,clone size,D gene,J gene,CDR3 DNA,CDR3 protein
TRBV9,-,TRBD2,TRBJ2-7,TGTGCCAGCAGCGTAGCGGGACTAGCGGCCGAGCAGTACTTC,CASSVAGLAAEQYF
TRBV25-1,-,-,TRBJ1-2,TGTGCCAGCAGTGAAGGAGGGTCGGATGGAAACTATGGCTACACCTTC,CASSEGGSDGNYGYTF
TRBV27,-,TRBD2,TRBJ2-3,TGTGCCAGCAGTAGAAGGACTAGCGGGAGAGTAGATACGCAGTATTTT,CASSRRTSGRVDTQYF
TRBV9,-,TRBD2,TRBJ2-3,TGTGCCAGCAGCGTAGTCCTAGCGGGAGGGCCAGGCACAGATACGCAGTATTTT,CASSVVLAGGPGTDTQYF
TRBV7-3,-,-,TRBJ2-2,TGTGCCAGCAGCTTCGTGGGACAGGAGCTGTTTTTT,CASSFVGQELFF
TRBV28,-,-,TRBJ2-7,TGTGCCAGCACAACAGTATACGAGCAGTACTTC,CASTTVYEQYF
TRBV7-2,-,-,TRBJ2-7,TGTGCCAGCAGCTTATTGGGCTACGAGCAGTACTTC,CASSLLGYEQYF
TRBV13,-,-,TRBJ2-7,TGTGCCAGCAGCTCTCTGGGAGAGCAGTACTTC,CASSSLGEQYF
TRBV5-6,-,-,TRBJ1-1,TGTGCCAGCAGCTTGAAAGGGCCGACTTCTGAAGCTTTCTTT,CASSLKGPTSEAFF
TRBV4-1,-,TRBD2,TRBJ2-1,TGCGCCAGCAGCCAAGTACCCGGGAGGGCCGTCAATGAGCAGTTCTTC,CASSQVPGRAVNEQFF
TRBV5-1,-,-,TRBJ1-4,TGCGCCAGCAACCTCGGGCGGCAGGGGTATGAAAAACTGTTTTTT,CASNLGRQGYEKLFF
TRBV7-3,-,TRBD1,TRBJ2-4,TGTGCCAGCAGCGCGCCGGGACAGGGGGTGGATCTAGCCAAAAACATTCAGTACTTC,CASSAPGQGVDLAKNIQYF
TRBV7-2,once,TRBD1,TRBJ1-4,TGTGCCAGCAGCACGGACAGGGGGCTTCGAGTTGAAAAACTGTTTTTT,CASSTDRGLRVEKLFF
TRBV20-1,-,-,TRBJ1-1,TGCAGTGCTAGACCGGGCACTGAAGCTTTCTTT,CSARPGTEAFF
TRBV4-1,-,-,TRBJ1-1,TGCGCCAGCAGCCACACAGGGATGGGGACTGAAGCTTTCTTT,CASSHTGMGTEAFF
TRBV2,once,TRBD2,TRBJ2-1,TGTGCCAGCAGTGGCTGGACTAGAGGTAATGAGCAGTTCTTC,CASSGWTRGNEQFF
TRBV6-5,-,-,TRBJ2-3,TGTGCCAGCAGTTCCCCCCGTTGGAGACAGACAGATACGCAGTATTTT,CASSSPRWRQTDTQYF
TRBV18,-,-,TRBJ1-5,TGTGCCAGCTCACTGGGGGGTAGCAATCAGCCCCAGCATTTT,CASSLGGSNQPQHF
TRBV5-5,-,-,TRBJ2-7,TGTGCCAGCAGCCGGGACTTTTACGAGCAGTACTTC,CASSRDFYEQYF
TRBV28,-,-,TRBJ1-2,TGTGCCAGCAGTCCCTGGCGTGGGTGGGGCTACACCTTC,CASSPWRGWGYTF
TRBV3-1/TRBV3-2,-,-,TRBJ2-5,TGTGCCAGCAGCCAGAGGGGGGGACTCGGCACCCAGTACTTC,CASSQRGGLGTQYF
TRBV11-2,-,-,TRBJ1-2,TGTGCCAGCAGCTTTAGCCACCCCTCTAACTATGGCTACACCTTC,CASSFSHPSNYGYTF
TRBV18,-,TRBD1,TRBJ1-4,TGTGCCAGCTCACCAGGGACAGGGGATGAAAAACTGTTTTTT,CASSPGTGDEKLFF
TRBV29-1,-,-,TRBJ1-1,TGCAGCGTTGGGGCGAAGCAGAACACTGAAGCTTTCTTT,CSVGAKQNTEAFF
TRBV3-1/TRBV3-2,-,-,TRBJ1-5,TGTGCCAGCAGCCAGCAGGTCGGACAGCCCCAGCATTTT,CASSQQVGQPQHF
TRBV7-6,-,-,TRBJ1-2,TGTGCCAGCAGCCCCCTCGTAGGGAGGACGGGGAACTATGGCTACACCTTC,CASSPLVGRTGNYGYTF
TRBV7-2,-,TRBD2,TRBJ2-1,TGTGCCAGCAGCTGGCAACTAGCGGGAGGCTACAATGAGCAGTTCTTC,CASSWQLAGGYNEQFF
TRBV18,-,-,TRBJ1-2,TGTGCCAGTTCCCCCAACACCGGCGAGGGCTACACCTTC,CASSPNTGEGYTF
TRBV7-8,-,-,TRBJ2-2,TGTGCCAGCAGCATCAGCCCCAGCGGCACCGGGGAGCTGTTTTTT,CASSISPSGTGELFF
TRBV24-1,-,-,TRBJ2-1,TGTGCCACCTCCGAAAAGACCGCCTACAATGAGCAGTTCTTC,CATSEKTAYNEQFF
TRBV7-9,-,-,TRBJ2-7,TGTGCCAGCAGCGCGGACAGCTCCTACGAGCAGTACTTC,CASSADSSYEQYF
TRBV9,-,-,TRBJ2-7,TGTGCCAGCAGCGTAGCTGGGACGCACTACGAGCAGTACTTC,CASSVAGTHYEQYF
TRBV7-8,-,-,TRBJ2-1,TGTGCCAGCAGCTTAGATGTAGGGAGGACCAATGAGCAGTTCTTC,CASSLDVGRTNEQFF
TRBV5-1,-,TRBD1,TRBJ2-7,TGCGCCAGCAAGGATGCCCACTCCCGGGACAGGCTTTCCTACGAGCAGTACTTC,CASKDAHSRDRLSYEQYF
TRBV9,-,TRBD2,TRBJ2-5,TGTGCCAGCAGCGCCGGGACTAGCGGGAGTCGAGAGACCCAGTACTTC,CASSAGTSGSRETQYF
TRBV5-4,-,TRBD1,TRBJ2-2,TGTGCCAGCAGCTCAGGACAGGGAAGGGGGACCGGGGAGCTGTTTTTT,CASSSGQGRGTGELFF
TRBV16,-,TRBD1,TRBJ1-1,TGTGCCAGCAGCGGTAGATTGACAGGGACTGAAGCTTTCTTT,CASSGRLTGTEAFF
TRBV28,-,TRBD1,TRBJ2-7,TGTGCCAGCAGTTCGACAGGGGCGCCCTACGAGCAGTACTTC,CASSSTGAPYEQYF
TRBV28,-,-,TRBJ1-5,TGTGCCAGCAGGTCCGGGGGGCAGCCCCAGCATTTT,CASRSGGQPQHF
TRBV19,once,-,TRBJ2-7,TGTGCCAGTAGTTTACCGGGACTCATCTACGAGCAGTACTTC,CASSLPGLIYEQYF
TRBV6-5,-,-,TRBJ2-7,TGTGCCAGCAAGCCGGACCACGCGAGCCACGAGCAGTACTTC,CASKPDHASHEQYF
TRBV5-1,-,-,TRBJ1-5,TGCGCCAGCAGCTTGCAGGGAATTAATCAGCCCCAGCATTTT,CASSLQGINQPQHF
TRBV28,-,-,TRBJ2-3,TGTGCCAGCAGTTTATTGGGGAAAGATACGCAGTATTTT,CASSLLGKDTQYF
TRBV3-1/TRBV3-2,-,-,TRBJ1-1,TGTGCCAGCAGCCAAGTTGGGACTGAAGCTTTCTTT,CASSQVGTEAFF